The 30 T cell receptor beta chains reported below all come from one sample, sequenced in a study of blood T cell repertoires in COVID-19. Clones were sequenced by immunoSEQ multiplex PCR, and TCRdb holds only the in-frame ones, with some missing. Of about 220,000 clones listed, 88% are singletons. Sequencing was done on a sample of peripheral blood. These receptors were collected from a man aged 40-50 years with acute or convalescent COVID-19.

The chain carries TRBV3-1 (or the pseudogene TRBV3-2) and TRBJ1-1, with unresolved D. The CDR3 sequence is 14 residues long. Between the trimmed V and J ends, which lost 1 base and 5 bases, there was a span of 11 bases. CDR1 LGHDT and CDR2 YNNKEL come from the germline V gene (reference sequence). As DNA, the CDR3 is TGTGCCAGCAGCCAAGGACCCGTGAGGACTGAAGCTTTCTTT. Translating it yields CASSQGPVRTEAFF.

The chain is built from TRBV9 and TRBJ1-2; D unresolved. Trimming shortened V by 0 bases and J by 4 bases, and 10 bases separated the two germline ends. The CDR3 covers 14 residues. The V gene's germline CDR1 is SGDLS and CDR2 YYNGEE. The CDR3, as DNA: TGTGCCAGCAGCGTAGCTCCAGAAAGCTATGGCTACACCTTC. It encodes CASSVAPESYGYTF.

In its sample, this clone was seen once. This CDR3 is CASSPTRLAGNTGELFF. CDR3 sequence (DNA): TGTGCCAGCAGCCCAACCCGGCTAGCGGGAAATACCGGGGAGCTGTTTTTT. This rearrangement joins TRBV7-2 to TRBJ2-2; TRBD2 matches at 9 bases. V was pared by 5 bases and J by 5 bases, with 12 bases of the junction left unmatched. Germline CDR1 SGHTA, CDR2 FQGNSA. CDR3 size: 17 residues.

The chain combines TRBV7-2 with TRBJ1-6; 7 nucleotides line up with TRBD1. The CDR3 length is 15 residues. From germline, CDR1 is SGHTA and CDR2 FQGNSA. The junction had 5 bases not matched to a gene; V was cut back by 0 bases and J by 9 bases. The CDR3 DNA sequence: TGTGCCAGCAGCTTAGCAGGGGGCACGGGTTCACCCCTCCACTTT. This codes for CASSLAGGTGSPLHF.

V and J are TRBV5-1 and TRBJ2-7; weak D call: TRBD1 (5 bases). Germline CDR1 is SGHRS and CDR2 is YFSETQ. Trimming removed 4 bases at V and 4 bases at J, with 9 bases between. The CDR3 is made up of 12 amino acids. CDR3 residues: CASSPPGYEQYF. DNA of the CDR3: TGCGCCAGCAGCCCCCCAGGGTACGAGCAGTACTTC.

CDR3 protein: CASSPLAGEDTGELFF. The CDR3 region has the DNA TGTGCCAGCAGCCCCCTTGCGGGAGAGGACACCGGGGAGCTGTTTTTT. This chain links TRBV9 with TRBJ2-2; 7 bases line up with TRBD2. The CDR3 covers 16 residues. The J segment lost 3 bases and the V segment lost 4 bases, leaving 9 bases of the junction unmatched. Germline CDR1 SGDLS, CDR2 YYNGEE.

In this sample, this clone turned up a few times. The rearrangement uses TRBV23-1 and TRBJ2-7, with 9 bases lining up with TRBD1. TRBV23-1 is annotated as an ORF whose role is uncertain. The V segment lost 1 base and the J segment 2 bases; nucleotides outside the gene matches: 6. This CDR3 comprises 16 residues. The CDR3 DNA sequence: TGCGCCAGCAGTCAATGTAGGGACAGGGAAGCCTACGAGCAGTACTTC. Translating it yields CASSQCRDREAYEQYF.

CDR3 nucleotide sequence: TGTGCCAGCAGCCAAGGGGGTCAGCCCCAGCATTTT. Translated, it gives CASSQGGQPQHF. J is TRBJ1-5 and V is TRBV6-5, with a tentative D call TRBD1 (6 bases). Deletions cut 6 bases from V and 6 bases from J, with 9 bases between. The CDR3 length is 12 residues. Germline V gene lookup returns CDR1 MNHEY and CDR2 SVGAGI.

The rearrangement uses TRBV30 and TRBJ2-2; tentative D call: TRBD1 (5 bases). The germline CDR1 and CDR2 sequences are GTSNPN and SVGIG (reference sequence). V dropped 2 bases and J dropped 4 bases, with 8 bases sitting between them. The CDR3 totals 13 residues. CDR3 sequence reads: CAWSRQGTGELFF. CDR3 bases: TGTGCCTGGAGTCGGCAGGGCACCGGGGAGCTGTTTTTT.

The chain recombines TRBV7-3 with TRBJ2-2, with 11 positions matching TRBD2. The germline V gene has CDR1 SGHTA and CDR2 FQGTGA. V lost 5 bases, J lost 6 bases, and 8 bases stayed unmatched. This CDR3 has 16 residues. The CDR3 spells CASSRTSGWASGELFF. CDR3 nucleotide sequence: TGTGCCAGCAGCCGGACTAGCGGGTGGGCATCCGGGGAGCTGTTTTTT. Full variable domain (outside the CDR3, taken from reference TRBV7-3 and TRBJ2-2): GAGVSQTPSNKVTEKGKYVELRCDPISGHTALYWYRQSLGQGPEFLIYFQGTGAADDSGLPNDRFFAVRPEGSVSTLKIQRTERGDSAVYLCASSRTSGWASGELFFGEGSRLTVL.

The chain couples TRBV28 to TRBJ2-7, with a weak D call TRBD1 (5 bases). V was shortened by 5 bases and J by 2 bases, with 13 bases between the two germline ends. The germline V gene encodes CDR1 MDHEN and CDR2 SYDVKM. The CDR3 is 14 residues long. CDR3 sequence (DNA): TGTGCCAGCAGTCTCGATGGGGCCCCCTACGAGCAGTACTTC. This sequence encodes CASSLDGAPYEQYF.

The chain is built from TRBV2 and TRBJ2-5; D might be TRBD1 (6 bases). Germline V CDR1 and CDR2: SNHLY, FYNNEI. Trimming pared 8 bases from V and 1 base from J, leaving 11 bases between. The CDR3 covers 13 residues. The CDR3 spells CASPTDSQETQYF. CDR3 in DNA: TGTGCCAGCCCCACGGACAGCCAAGAGACCCAGTACTTC.

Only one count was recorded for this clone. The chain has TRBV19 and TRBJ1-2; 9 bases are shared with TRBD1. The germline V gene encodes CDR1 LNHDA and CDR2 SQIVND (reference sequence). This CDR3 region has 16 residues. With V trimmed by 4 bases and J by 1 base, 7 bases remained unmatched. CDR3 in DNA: TGTGCCAGTAGTACCGGGACAGGGCCTATTAACTATGGCTACACCTTC. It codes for CASSTGTGPINYGYTF.

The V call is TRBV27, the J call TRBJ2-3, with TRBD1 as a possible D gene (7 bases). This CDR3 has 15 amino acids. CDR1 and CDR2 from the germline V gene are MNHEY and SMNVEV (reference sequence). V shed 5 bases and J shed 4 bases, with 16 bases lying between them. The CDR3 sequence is CASSPDRRVPDTQYF. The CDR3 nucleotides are TGTGCCAGCAGTCCGGACAGGAGGGTCCCAGATACGCAGTATTTT.

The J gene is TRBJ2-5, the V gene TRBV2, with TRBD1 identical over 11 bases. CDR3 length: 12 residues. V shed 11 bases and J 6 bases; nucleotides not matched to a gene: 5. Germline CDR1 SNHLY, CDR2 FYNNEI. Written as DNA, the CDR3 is TGTGCCGCGGGGACAGGGGGAAAGACCCAGTACTTC. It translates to CAAGTGGKTQYF.

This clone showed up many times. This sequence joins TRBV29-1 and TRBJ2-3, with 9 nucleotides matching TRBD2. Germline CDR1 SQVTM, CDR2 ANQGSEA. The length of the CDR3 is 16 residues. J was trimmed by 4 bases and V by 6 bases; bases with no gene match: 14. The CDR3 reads CSVVGWREGLADTQYF. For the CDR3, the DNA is TGCAGCGTCGTTGGGTGGCGGGAGGGCCTTGCAGATACGCAGTATTTT.

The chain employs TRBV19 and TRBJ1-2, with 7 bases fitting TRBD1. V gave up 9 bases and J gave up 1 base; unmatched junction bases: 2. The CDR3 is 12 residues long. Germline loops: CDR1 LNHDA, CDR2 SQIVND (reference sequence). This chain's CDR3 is CASHRGNYGYTF. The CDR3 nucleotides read TGTGCCAGCCACAGGGGTAACTATGGCTACACCTTC. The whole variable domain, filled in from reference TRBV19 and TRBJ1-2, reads DGGITQSPKYLFRKEGQNVTLSCEQNLNHDAMYWYRQDPGQGLRLIYYSQIVNDFQKGDIAEGYSVSREKKESFPLTVTSAQKNPTAFYLCASHRGNYGYTFGSGTRLTVV.

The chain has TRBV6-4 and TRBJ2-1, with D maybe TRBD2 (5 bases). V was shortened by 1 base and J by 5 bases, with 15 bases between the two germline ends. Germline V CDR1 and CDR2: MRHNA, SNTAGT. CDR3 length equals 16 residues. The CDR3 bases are TGTGCCAGCAGTGACTGGCCTGGAGCGGTCAACAATGAGCAGTTCTTC. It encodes CASSDWPGAVNNEQFF.

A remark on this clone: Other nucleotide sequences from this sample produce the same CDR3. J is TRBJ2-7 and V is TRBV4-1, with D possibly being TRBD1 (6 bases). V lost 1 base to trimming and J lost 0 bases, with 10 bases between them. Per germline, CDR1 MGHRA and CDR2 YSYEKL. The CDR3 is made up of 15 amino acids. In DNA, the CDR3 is TGCGCCAGCAGCCAAGGTAGGGGGAGCTCCTACGAGCAGTACTTC. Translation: CASSQGRGSSYEQYF.

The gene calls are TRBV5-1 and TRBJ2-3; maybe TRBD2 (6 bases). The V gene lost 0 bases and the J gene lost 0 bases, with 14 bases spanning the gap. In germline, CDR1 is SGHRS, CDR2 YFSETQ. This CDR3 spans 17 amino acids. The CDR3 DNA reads TGCGCCAGCAGCTTGGTGCGGGGATTCTCTAGCACAGATACGCAGTATTTT. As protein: CASSLVRGFSSTDTQYF.

CDR3 DNA: TGTGCCAGCAGTGAAGCGGGGAGCTCTGAAGCTTTCTTT. Its protein product is CASSEAGSSEAFF. The chain employs TRBV6-1 and TRBJ1-1; no definite D call. The CDR3 is 13 amino acids. V dropped 0 bases and J dropped 6 bases, with 8 bases sitting between them. Germline loops: CDR1 MNHNS, CDR2 SASEGT.

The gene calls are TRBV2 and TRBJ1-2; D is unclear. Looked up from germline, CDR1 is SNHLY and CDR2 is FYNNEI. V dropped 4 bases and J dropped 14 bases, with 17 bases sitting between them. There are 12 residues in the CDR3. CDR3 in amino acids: CASSVGPGVETF. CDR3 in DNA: TGTGCCAGCAGTGTTGGGCCCGGGGTGGAAACCTTC.

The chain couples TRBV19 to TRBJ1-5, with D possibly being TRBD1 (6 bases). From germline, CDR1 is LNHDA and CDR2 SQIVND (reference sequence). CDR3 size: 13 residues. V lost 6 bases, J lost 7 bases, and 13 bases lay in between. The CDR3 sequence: CASRDRGVQPQHF. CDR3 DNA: TGTGCCAGTAGGGACAGAGGTGTACAGCCCCAGCATTTT. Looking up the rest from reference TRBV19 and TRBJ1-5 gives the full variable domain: DGGITQSPKYLFRKEGQNVTLSCEQNLNHDAMYWYRQDPGQGLRLIYYSQIVNDFQKGDIAEGYSVSREKKESFPLTVTSAQKNPTAFYLCASRDRGVQPQHFGDGTRLSIL.

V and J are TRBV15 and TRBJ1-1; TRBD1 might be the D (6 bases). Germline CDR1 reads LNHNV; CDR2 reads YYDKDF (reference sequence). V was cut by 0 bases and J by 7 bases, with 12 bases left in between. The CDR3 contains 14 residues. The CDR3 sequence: CATSRDIQGREAFF. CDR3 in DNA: TGTGCCACCAGCAGAGATATACAGGGCCGTGAAGCTTTCTTT.

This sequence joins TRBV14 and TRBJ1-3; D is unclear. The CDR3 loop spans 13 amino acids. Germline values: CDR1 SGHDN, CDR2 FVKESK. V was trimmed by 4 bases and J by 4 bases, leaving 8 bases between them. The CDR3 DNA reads TGTGCCAGCAGCCTAATCTACGGAAACACCATATATTTT. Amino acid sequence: CASSLIYGNTIYF.

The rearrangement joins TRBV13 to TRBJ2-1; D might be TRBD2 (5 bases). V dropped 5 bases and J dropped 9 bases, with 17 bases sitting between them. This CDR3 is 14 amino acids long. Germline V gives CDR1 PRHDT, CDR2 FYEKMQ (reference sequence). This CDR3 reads CASSREGRRVEQFF. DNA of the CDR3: TGTGCCAGCAGCAGAGAGGGCCGACGGGTTGAGCAGTTCTTC.

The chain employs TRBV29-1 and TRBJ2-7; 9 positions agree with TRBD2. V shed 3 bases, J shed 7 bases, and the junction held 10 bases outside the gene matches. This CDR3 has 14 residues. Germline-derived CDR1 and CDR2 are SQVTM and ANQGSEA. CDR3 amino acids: CSVEGLAGMREQYF. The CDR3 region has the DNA TGCAGCGTTGAGGGGCTAGCGGGGATGAGAGAGCAGTACTTC.

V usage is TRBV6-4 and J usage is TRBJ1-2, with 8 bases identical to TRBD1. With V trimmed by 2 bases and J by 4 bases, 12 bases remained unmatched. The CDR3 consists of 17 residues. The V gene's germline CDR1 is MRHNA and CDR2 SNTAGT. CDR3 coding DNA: TGTGCCAGCAGTGACCTCCGGGGCGGGGGACAGGTCTATGGCTACACCTTC. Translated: CASSDLRGGGQVYGYTF.

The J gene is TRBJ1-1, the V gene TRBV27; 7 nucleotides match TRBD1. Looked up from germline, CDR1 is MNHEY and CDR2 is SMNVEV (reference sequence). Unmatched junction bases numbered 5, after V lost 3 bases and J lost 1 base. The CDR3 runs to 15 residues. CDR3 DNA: TGTGCCAGCAGTTTGCCGGGACAGTCGAACACTGAAGCTTTCTTT. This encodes CASSLPGQSNTEAFF.

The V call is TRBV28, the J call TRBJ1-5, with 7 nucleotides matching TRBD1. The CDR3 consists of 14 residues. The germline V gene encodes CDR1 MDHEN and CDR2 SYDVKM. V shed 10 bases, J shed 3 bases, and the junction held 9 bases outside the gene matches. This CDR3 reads CATQGGQVNQPQHF. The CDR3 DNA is TGTGCCACCCAGGGCGGACAGGTCAATCAGCCCCAGCATTTT.